These 5 T cell receptor beta chains came from one sample sequenced in a study of response to subunit inactivated influenza vaccine. A single record per CDR3 protein comes from TCRdb applying MiXCR to the RT-PCR reads. The repertoire holds more than 550,000 distinct CDR3 sequences, with about 12% as singletons. The input for sequencing was PBMCs from blood, taken on the day of vaccination. The source of these receptors is a man between 50 and 59 years old who received an inactivated influenza vaccine.

This sequence joins TRBV28 and TRBJ1-3; 7 bases fit TRBD1. This CDR3 is built from 15 residues. Trimming cost V 6 bases and J 0 bases; bases outside gene matches: 5. Germline CDR1 MDHEN, CDR2 SYDVKM. The CDR3 DNA follows: TGTGCCAGCAGACTCGGGACAGCCTCTGGAAACACCATATATTTT. This sequence encodes CASRLGTASGNTIYF.

The chain employs TRBV7-3 and TRBJ2-2, with TRBD1 identical over 10 bases. Germline CDR1 reads SGHTA; CDR2 reads FQGTGA. The V gene end was trimmed by 1 base and the J gene end by 3 bases; junction bases not matched to a gene: 2. The length of the CDR3 is 16 residues. The CDR3 here is CASSLRTGGHTGELFF. CDR3 bases: TGTGCCAGCAGCTTAAGGACAGGGGGACACACCGGGGAGCTGTTTTTT.

Only a few counts were recorded for this clonotype. V is TRBV6-1 and J is TRBJ2-7; 11 nucleotides agree with TRBD2. CDR3 length: 14 residues. CDR1 MNHNS and CDR2 SASEGT come from the germline V gene. The J segment lost 3 bases and the V segment lost 6 bases, leaving 4 bases of the junction unmatched. The CDR3 region is CASSDGTSGYEQYF. CDR3 nucleotide sequence: TGTGCCAGCAGCGACGGGACTAGCGGCTACGAGCAGTACTTC.

This clonotype has at least ten counts. The chain joins TRBV12-3 or TRBV12-4 to TRBJ2-3; possible D gene TRBD2, 5 bases. This CDR3 is 15 amino acids long. Trimming removed 6 bases at V and 0 bases at J, with 13 bases between. CDR3 sequence (DNA): TGTGCCAGCAGGCCCTTCGGGATTAGCACAGATACGCAGTATTTT. Translation gives CASRPFGISTDTQYF.

This clonotype came up once. This rearrangement joins TRBV10-3 to TRBJ2-6; TRBD1 aligns across 9 bases. Trimming at V came to 6 bases and at J to 1 base, leaving 7 bases not matched to a gene. CDR3 length equals 17 residues. Germline V gene lookup returns CDR1 ENHRY and CDR2 SYGVKD. The CDR3 spells CAIRAKDRGSGANVLTF. DNA of the CDR3: TGTGCCATCAGGGCTAAGGACAGGGGATCTGGGGCCAACGTCCTGACTTTC.